The 28 T cell receptor beta chains below were found in one sample sequenced in a study of OX40 agonist ivuxolimab in advanced cancers. TCRdb's table, derived via immunoSEQ multiplex PCR, lists solely in-frame clones and lacks some. Of fewer than 55,000 clones in the sample, about 86% are singletons; the top ten hold roughly 1.7%. The source was CD4+ or CD8+ T cells sorted from blood, collected in a trial of the OX40 agonist ivuxolimab. Source of these receptors: an adult with an advanced solid tumor such as melanoma, head and neck, liver or kidney cancer.

V is TRBV19 and J is TRBJ2-1, with 10 bases aligning to TRBD2. This CDR3 is 15 amino acids long. CDR1 LNHDA and CDR2 SQIVND come from the germline V gene (reference sequence). The J segment lost 3 bases and the V segment lost 3 bases, leaving 2 bases of the junction unmatched. CDR3 protein: CASSMRTSGYNEQFF. The CDR3 DNA sequence: TGTGCCAGTAGTATGCGGACTAGCGGCTACAATGAGCAGTTCTTC.

This clone was observed a handful of times. The chain employs TRBV19 and TRBJ1-1; 8 bases fit TRBD1. CDR1 and CDR2 from the germline V gene are LNHDA and SQIVND (reference sequence). Trimming removed 10 bases from V and 6 bases from J; junction bases left unmatched: 10. This CDR3 region has 13 residues. CDR3 DNA: TGTGCCACCCGATCGGACAGGGTCGCTGAAGCTTTCTTT. The encoded protein is CATRSDRVAEAFF.

The chain has TRBV5-4 and TRBJ2-5, with 8 bases fitting TRBD2. Germline V CDR1 and CDR2: SGHNT, YYREEE (reference sequence). With 7 bases clipped from V and 1 base from J, the junction kept 15 bases outside the gene matches. The CDR3 length is 17 residues. The CDR3 region has the DNA TGTGCCAGCGCTCTGCTCAGCGGGAGTGGGGCCCAAGAGACCCAGTACTTC. It specifies CASALLSGSGAQETQYF. Using reference TRBV5-4 and TRBJ2-5 for the parts outside the CDR3, the full variable domain is ETGVTQSPTHLIKTRGQQVTLRCSSQSGHNTVSWYQQALGQGPQFIFQYYREEENGRGNFPPRFSGLQFPNYSSELNVNALELDDSALYLCASALLSGSGAQETQYFGPGTRLLVL.

V is TRBV7-9 and J is TRBJ2-3; D ambiguous. CDR3 length equals 11 residues. CDR1 and CDR2 (germline): SEHNR, FQNEAQ (reference sequence). Trimming shortened V by 9 bases and J by 2 bases, and 6 bases separated the two germline ends. CDR3 nucleotides: TGTGCCAGTAGTCCCACAGATACGCAGTATTTT. Translated, it gives CASSPTDTQYF.

This clone was observed a handful of times. J is TRBJ1-3 and V is TRBV7-2, with D unclear. The CDR3 is 16 residues long. Trimming removed 1 base from V and 0 bases from J, with 10 bases in between. Germline CDR1 SGHTA, CDR2 FQGNSA. Written as DNA, the CDR3 is TGTGCCAGCAGCTTAGGTGTCCCGAGCTCTGGAAACACCATATATTTT. Translation: CASSLGVPSSGNTIYF.

The chain recombines TRBV28 with TRBJ2-7; 7 bases are a match to TRBD1. This CDR3 has 14 amino acids. V was pared by 6 bases and J by 5 bases, with 10 bases of the junction left unmatched. Germline V gives CDR1 MDHEN, CDR2 SYDVKM. The CDR3 DNA is TGTGCCAGCAGCTATGACAGGGTTGTCCACGAGCAGTACTTC. Translation gives CASSYDRVVHEQYF.

The gene calls are TRBV9 and TRBJ2-3; 7 nucleotides match TRBD2. J was trimmed by 4 bases and V by 4 bases; bases with no gene match: 12. Germline loops: CDR1 SGDLS, CDR2 YYNGEE. This CDR3 has 16 residues. CDR3 loop: CASSPRGLVVPDTQYF. CDR3 sequence (DNA): TGTGCCAGCAGCCCCCGCGGACTAGTCGTCCCAGATACGCAGTATTTT.

The V call is TRBV28, the J call TRBJ2-2; 10 positions match TRBD2. Germline-derived CDR1 and CDR2 are MDHEN and SYDVKM. The V gene end was trimmed by 10 bases and the J gene end by 3 bases; junction bases not matched to a gene: 8. This CDR3 spans 15 amino acids. CDR3 nucleotide sequence: TGTGCCATAGGGGGGACTAGCGCATACACCGGGGAGCTGTTTTTT. Protein: CAIGGTSAYTGELFF.

The chain is built from TRBV5-1 and TRBJ2-7, with a weak D call TRBD2 (6 bases). The V end lost 4 bases, the J end lost 1 base, and 12 bases lay between the germline ends. Looked up from germline, CDR1 is SGHRS and CDR2 is YFSETQ. The CDR3 consists of 14 residues. CDR3 DNA sequence: TGCGCCAGCAGCACCCTGGACTATTCCTACGAGCAGTACTTC. It yields the protein CASSTLDYSYEQYF.

The chain recombines TRBV10-3 with TRBJ2-3; D gene uncertain. CDR1 is ENHRY, CDR2 SYGVKD, per germline. Trimming took off 5 bases at V and 2 bases at J, with 14 bases between the two ends. CDR3 length: 15 residues. The CDR3 spells CAISTEKPFTDTQYF. The CDR3 DNA follows: TGTGCCATCAGTACCGAGAAACCATTCACAGATACGCAGTATTTT.

The gene calls are TRBV5-4 and TRBJ2-3; 7 bases are a match to TRBD1. Per germline, CDR1 SGHNT and CDR2 YYREEE (reference sequence). V was clipped by 2 bases and J by 4 bases; unmatched bases: 7. The CDR3 consists of 15 residues. The DNA for the CDR3 is TGTGCCAGCAGCTTAGACAGGGCGTCGGCAGATACGCAGTATTTT. Translated: CASSLDRASADTQYF.

This chain links TRBV7-8 with TRBJ1-2; D remains unclear. The CDR3 runs to 13 residues. Trimming shortened V by 0 bases and J by 4 bases, and 6 bases separated the two germline ends. Germline CDR1 reads SGHVS; CDR2 reads FQNEAQ. CDR3 in amino acids: CASSLAAPYGYTF. The CDR3 DNA reads TGTGCCAGCAGCTTAGCGGCCCCCTATGGCTACACCTTC.

The CDR3 DNA follows: TGCAGTGCCCGGGGAATAGCCCAGCATTTT. The encoded protein is CSARGIAQHF. The gene calls are TRBV20-1 and TRBJ1-5; D is uncertain. Trimming shortened V by 6 bases and J by 11 bases, and 11 bases separated the two germline ends. There are 10 residues in the CDR3. Germline values: CDR1 DFQATT, CDR2 SNEGSKA (reference sequence).

This chain connects TRBV13 to TRBJ2-7, with 7 bases fitting TRBD1. Unmatched junction bases numbered 10, after V lost 3 bases and J lost 2 bases. From germline, CDR1 is PRHDT and CDR2 FYEKMQ (reference sequence). The CDR3 runs 16 residues. The CDR3 region has the DNA TGTGCCAGCAGCTTGGCCCCCGGGACAGCCGCCTACGAGCAGTACTTC. Protein sequence: CASSLAPGTAAYEQYF. The full variable domain, completed using reference TRBV13 and TRBJ2-7, is AAGVIQSPRHLIKEKRETATLKCYPIPRHDTVYWYQQGPGQDPQFLISFYEKMQSDKGSIPDRFSAQQFSDYHSELNMSSLELGDSALYFCASSLAPGTAAYEQYFGPGTRLTVT.

The J gene is TRBJ2-2, the V gene TRBV11-3; either TRBD1 or TRBD2 may supply D (5 bases each). V lost 7 bases and J lost 7, with 16 bases in between. CDR1 is SGHNT and CDR2 is YENEEA in the germline V gene. The CDR3 length is 14 residues. CDR3 sequence (DNA): TGTGCCAGCACCAAAACCCGAGGGGTCGGGGAGCTGTTTTTT. It yields the protein CASTKTRGVGELFF.

CDR3 coding DNA: TGTGCCAGCAGCGGGAGTACTTTCACCGGGGAGCTGTTTTTT. Translating it yields CASSGSTFTGELFF. V usage is TRBV27 and J usage is TRBJ2-2; weak D call: TRBD2 (6 bases). V was cut by 6 bases and J by 4 bases, with 12 bases left in between. The CDR3 is made up of 14 amino acids. Germline CDR1 is MNHEY and CDR2 is SMNVEV (reference sequence).

The genes are TRBV5-4 and TRBJ2-7, with D tentatively TRBD1 (5 bases). This CDR3 has 13 residues. With 6 bases removed from V and 1 base from J, the gap between germline ends came to 11 bases. Germline assignment: CDR1 SGHNT and CDR2 YYREEE (reference sequence). The CDR3 bases are TGTGCCAGCAATGGTGACAGATCCTACGAGCAGTACTTC. Its translation: CASNGDRSYEQYF.

The rearrangement links TRBV27 to TRBJ2-3, with TRBD2 identical over 9 bases. The CDR3 extends over 13 amino acids. After removal of 7 bases from V and 7 bases from J, the junction contained 6 bases not matched to a gene. The germline CDR1 and CDR2 sequences are MNHEY and SMNVEV (reference sequence). CDR3 sequence (DNA): TGTGCCAGCATGCTAGCGGGATGGAATACGCAGTATTTT. Amino acids: CASMLAGWNTQYF.

The chain joins TRBV11-2 to TRBJ1-2; D gene unclear. V was pared by 2 bases and J by 8 bases, with 12 bases between. The CDR3 has 13 amino acids. Germline values: CDR1 SGHAT, CDR2 FQNNGV. The CDR3 here is CASSLIAFGGYTF. The CDR3 coding sequence is TGTGCCAGCAGCTTAATTGCGTTTGGGGGCTACACCTTC.

V and J are TRBV11-2 and TRBJ1-3, with 9 bases fitting TRBD1. V trimming: 5 bases; J trimming: 0 bases; junction bases outside the gene matches: 2. Germline CDR1 SGHAT, CDR2 FQNNGV. CDR3 size: 15 residues. CDR3 loop: CASSADRGSGNTIYF. CDR3 sequence (DNA): TGTGCCAGCAGCGCGGACAGGGGCTCTGGAAACACCATATATTTT. The whole variable domain, filled in from reference TRBV11-2 and TRBJ1-3, reads EAGVAQSPRYKIIEKRQSVAFWCNPISGHATLYWYQQILGQGPKLLIQFQNNGVVDDSQLPKDRFSAERLKGVDSTLKIQPAKLEDSAVYLCASSADRGSGNTIYFGEGSWLTVV.

The chain recombines TRBV5-1 with TRBJ2-7, with D perhaps matching TRBD1 or TRBD2 (5 bases each). V was trimmed by 0 bases and J by 5 bases, leaving 12 bases between them. Germline V gives CDR1 SGHRS, CDR2 YFSETQ. The CDR3 is made up of 14 amino acids. In nucleotides, the CDR3 is TGCGCCAGCAGCTTGGCCGCAGGGACGAACGAGCAGTACTTC. Translation gives CASSLAAGTNEQYF.

The chain uses TRBV29-1 and TRBJ2-1; 11 positions agree with TRBD2. V was clipped by 7 bases and J by 4 bases; unmatched bases: 9. The V gene's germline CDR1 is SQVTM and CDR2 ANQGSEA. The CDR3 is 15 amino acids. CDR3 residues: CSGGGGTSGYNEQFF. In DNA form, the CDR3 reads TGCAGCGGTGGGGGCGGGACTAGCGGTTACAATGAGCAGTTCTTC.

This clone was seen only once. V usage is TRBV7-2 and J usage is TRBJ1-5; a possible D gene is TRBD1 (6 bases). The CDR3 has 16 residues. CDR1 is SGHTA and CDR2 is FQGNSA in the germline V gene. V shed 0 bases and J shed 7 bases, with 16 bases lying between them. This CDR3 reads CASSLAGGQEEQPQHF. The CDR3, as DNA: TGTGCCAGCAGCTTAGCGGGGGGGCAGGAGGAGCAGCCCCAGCATTTT.

A single count supports this clone. The rearrangement uses TRBV4-1 and TRBJ2-7, with 9 bases fitting TRBD2. The CDR3 has 15 residues. J gave up 4 bases and V 6 bases, and 10 bases lay outside the gene matches. Looked up from germline, CDR1 is MGHRA and CDR2 is YSYEKL. In DNA, the CDR3 is TGCGCCAGCAGTCCCTTCGGACTAGCGCAGTACGAGCAGTACTTC. Translating gives CASSPFGLAQYEQYF.

The chain joins TRBV2 to TRBJ2-5; D gene ambiguous. V lost 6 bases, J lost 4 bases, and 12 bases lay in between. Looked up from germline, CDR1 is SNHLY and CDR2 is FYNNEI. This CDR3 contains 13 residues. The CDR3 sequence is CASSRARVETQYF. Written as DNA, the CDR3 is TGTGCCAGCAGCCGGGCAAGGGTAGAGACCCAGTACTTC.

The genes are TRBV7-2 and TRBJ2-7, with TRBD1 as a possible D gene (8 bases). Germline loops: CDR1 SGHTA, CDR2 FQGNSA. The CDR3 has 13 amino acids. Trimming took off 5 bases at V and 6 bases at J, with 14 bases between the two ends. CDR3 in DNA: TGTGCCAGCAGCCGACAGGGGAGGGGCGAGCAGTACTTC. This encodes CASSRQGRGEQYF.

The chain employs TRBV9 and TRBJ2-5, with 7 bases that match TRBD1. Germline V gene data show CDR1 as SGDLS and CDR2 as YYNGEE. The ends lost 0 bases at V and 3 bases at J; junction bases unmatched: 5. The CDR3 is 15 amino acids. CDR3 nucleotide sequence: TGTGCCAGCAGCGTAGCAGGGGGATTAGAAGAGACCCAGTACTTC. It specifies CASSVAGGLEETQYF.

This clone has more than one count but fewer than ten. The chain carries TRBV7-9 and TRBJ1-2; no definite D call. This CDR3 has 12 amino acids. The germline V gene has CDR1 SEHNR and CDR2 FQNEAQ (reference sequence). With 5 bases removed from V and 3 bases from J, the gap between germline ends came to 7 bases. CDR3 sequence (DNA): TGTGCCAGCAGCAATAGGGACTATGGCTACACCTTC. Protein sequence: CASSNRDYGYTF. Together with reference TRBV7-9 and TRBJ1-2, the CDR3 gives the full variable domain: DTGVSQNPRHKITKRGQNVTFRCDPISEHNRLYWYRQTLGQGPEFLTYFQNEAQLEKSRLLSDRFSAERPKGSFSTLEIQRTEQGDSAMYLCASSNRDYGYTFGSGTRLTVV.